This T cell receptor beta chain originates from a study of shared clonotypes between healthy human individuals. Remarks on this clone: Its target is unknown.

Findings and caveats of the study: Clonotypes that were shared across a handful of donors made up approximately 5% of naive CD4 clonotypes.

The method was immunoSEQ multiplex PCR; TCRdb's version includes in-frame clones alone and lacks a portion of them. The top ten clones hold 50% of a sample with approximately 92,000 clones, 60% to 75% of them seen once. The healthy adult donors were HIV-negative and reported no recent acute infections or vaccinations. From germline, CDR1 is MNHNS and CDR2 SASEGT. The CDR3 length is 15 residues. The V and J ends lost 2 bases and 4 bases respectively, with 12 bases between them. The rearrangement joins TRBV6-1 to TRBJ2-1; D is perhaps TRBD1 (6 bases). This sequence was found in a man aged 25-45 years in good health. Sequenced: memory CD8+ T cells sorted from blood. Documented subset: CD45RO+ cells pooled with CCR7-negative TemRA cells. Written as DNA, the CDR3 is TGTGCCAGCAGTGAACTTGGACAGATATACAATGAGCAGTTCTTC. This gives the protein CASSELGQIYNEQFF.